This T cell receptor (beta chain) derives from a study of shared clonotypes between healthy human individuals (dated by TCRdb to 2020 to 2022). With respect to the entire study: Two women and a few men aged 18 to 49 years were included in the cohort. For each donor, CD4 naive and CD4 memory were each given three plates, CD8 naive was given two plates, and CD8 memory was given one plate. The study deeply sequenced blood TCR repertoires of about five healthy adults to estimate repertoire size and the extent of clonotype sharing between individuals. To increase sequencing depth and limit assay-specific biases, different laboratories used diverse techniques to prepare libraries and sequence TCR repertoires. Between about 0.94 and 10 billion PBMCs per donor were obtained by leukapheresis. Beyond this particular receptor, the publication reports: About 5% of naive CD4, around 3.5% of naive CD8, around 2.3% of memory CD4, and about 0.4% of memory CD8 clonotypes were shared across several donors. Pairwise subsampling led to the expectation that sequencing depth would affect the degree of clonotype sharing among donors. Because the study included a small number of donors, the genetic and exposure-history diversity represented was limited. Compared with non-shared clonotypes, clonotypes shared by all four sorted-subset donors had higher generation probabilities. Incomplete sequencing was indicated by rarefaction of sorted-subset datasets, despite the large sequencing depth. Naive subsets generally had larger estimated clonotype richness than memory subsets. Only blood was sampled, and tissue TCR repertoires likely differ from those in blood.

The donors were healthy, HIV-negative adults who had no recently reported acute infections or vaccinations. All donors were Caucasian adults living in Nashville, Tennessee, USA. CD4+ T cells were enriched by magnetic negative selection, after which naive cells were positively selected on CD45RA and the negative fraction was taken as the memory subset. Blood was collected by leukapheresis, and PBMCs were isolated by Ficoll-Histopaque density gradient centrifugation and then cryopreserved in liquid nitrogen vapor phase. Purity and quantity of every magnetically sorted T cell population were checked by analytical flow cytometry. From each sorted fraction, genomic DNA was isolated and quantified by UV absorbance on a Nanodrop 2000c. A word on this clone: What antigen it recognizes has not been identified. No qualities accompany the bases; no much larger clone lies one base away.

The CDR3 contains 12 residues, cysteine and phenylalanine counted. Kept here is only the CDR3 DNA, which spans 36 bases and is read in frame from base 1. The V and J ends are trimmed by 1 base and 7 bases, leaving 8 bases between them. As encoded in the germline V gene, CDR1 is SGHTA while CDR2 is FQGNSA. TCR CDR3 regions were amplified from genomic DNA by multiplex PCR using the deep immunoSEQ assay. For each cell subset, the extracted genomic DNA was distributed evenly across all wells of several immunoSEQ 96-well plates, and each plate served as one replicate. For sorted subsets, each replicate PCR was loaded with 150 to 250 ng genomic DNA, equivalent to roughly 30,000 T cell genomes. The purified libraries were quantified using a Qubit 3.0 fluorometer, sized with a Bioanalyzer 2100, and then quantified again using the KAPA Library Quantification kit. Every immunoSEQ 96-well plate was sequenced on a separate single-read 150-cycle Illumina NextSeq 550 flow cell. Under the source paper's analysis protocol: Because the immunoSEQ output included only junctional sequences and no quality scores, the filtering could not be the same as the filtering used for full-length reads. To assign V/J genes and CDR3, sequences were annotated against IMGT germline references using PyIR, a Python wrapper for IgBLAST v1.9. Any read was removed if the V/J assignment was weak (E-value above 1e-6), the CDR3 was missing, or the read contained stop codons, out-of-frame junctions, or ambiguous translated residues. A V3J clonotype was defined by an identical inferred V gene, J gene, and CDR3 amino acid sequence. Percentage overlap between repertoires was calculated by dividing the number of shared unique clonotypes by the size of the smaller repertoire. Repertoire richness was assessed with RTK rarefaction, the Chao1 estimator, and Recon v2.1 estimates of unobserved clonotypes. OLGA was used to compute generation probabilities for all TCRbeta clonotypes that the gDNA method yielded from a handful of donors. In its TCRdb copy, this immuneACCESS table keeps in-frame sequences only and misses some clones. Where compared with another copy, unresolved V genes explain less than half of these, and the others have no known cause. V and J calls and clone size are given by that table; D and trimming were obtained from the DNA. In this sample the table shows 150,000 to 200,000 clones, approximately 70% of which occur a single time. More than 9% of the sample goes to the ten largest clones.

This chain joins TRBV7-2 to TRBJ2-7; too little of a D gene remains to name it. The clonotype was recovered from a man younger than 45 in good health. Material: memory CD4+ T cells sorted from blood. The cell subset or site label for this specimen denotes: CD45RA-negative fraction. CDR3 sequence: CASSLGIGEQYF. At the DNA level, the sequence is TGTGCCAGCAGCTTAGGGATCGGTGAGCAGTACTTC.